This TCR beta chain came from a study of blood T cell repertoires in COVID-19. Turning to the study itself: There were acute and convalescent COVID-19 samples, and they came from the United States, Italy and Spain. The analysed material was cDNA or gDNA that came from T cells, B-cell-depleted T cells, or PBMCs.

Study processing details: The authors estimated nucleated cell counts from reference gene primer amplification. The table came from immunoSEQ multiplex PCR; TCRdb's copy has only in-frame clones and leaves some out. The V and J calls and the clone size are those of that table, but D and trimming were determined from the DNA. The repertoire consists of 110,000 to 150,000 clones, with about 86% occurring once and the leading ten covering 7% to 10%. The V segment lost 8 bases and the J segment 2 bases; nucleotides outside the gene matches: 8. Germline CDR1 and CDR2: LNHDA and SQIVND (reference sequence). The length of the CDR3 is 16 residues. This clone has more than one count but fewer than ten.

The chain joins TRBV19 to TRBJ2-3; 12 nucleotides line up with TRBD2. The sample was peripheral blood. The receptor's source is a human donor in a cohort sampled during active COVID-19. As DNA, the CDR3 is TGTGCCAGTGGCGACGGACTAGCGGGAATCACAGATACGCAGTATTTT. This codes for CASGDGLAGITDTQYF.